This note documents a single T cell receptor beta chain sequence. The antigen remains undetermined. A much larger clone sits a single nucleotide away, making a read error possible. The sample belongs to a study of blood T cells in healthy people across ages. Whole-study findings and limits: Samples with more naive T cells showed higher observed beta diversity.

Donors gave roughly 9.1 milliliters of peripheral blood apiece. At least 6 micrograms of total RNA were extracted per sample. Sample-barcoded 5' priming and a J-beta primer mix drove a second PCR of 7 to 11 cycles. Every single cDNA molecule received a tag from a template-switch adaptor with 12 random nucleotides. TCRdb re-called the 5' RACE reads with MiXCR, one entry per CDR3 protein. The sample shows approximately 940,000 distinct CDR3 sequences, roughly 52% of them seen only once. This CDR3 comprises 15 residues. Germline CDR1 and CDR2: MNHNY and SVGAGI (reference sequence). The sequencing sample was made of blood. This TCR was recovered from a man in his thirties or forties in good health. This chain joins TRBV6-6 and TRBJ2-7, with TRBD1 identical over 8 bases. DNA of the CDR3: TGTGCCAGCAGCCAGACGACAGGGGCTTCCTACGAGCAGTGCTTC. This sequence encodes CASSQTTGASYEQCF.